The entry below gives a single TCR beta chain sequence along with its context. The data belong to a study of radiation and T cells in renal cell carcinoma. Time point reported: baseline pretreatment blood. Treatment of the sample: 15 Gy SBRT to primary tumor, nephrectomy 4 weeks later. Serial blood draws occurred at baseline and 2 and 4 weeks post-SBRT. Assay: immunoSEQ multiplex PCR; the TCRdb copy retains only in-frame clones and omits some. Of around 140,000 clones in the sample, about 88% were seen once. The germline V and J ends were trimmed by 1 base and 8 bases, with 11 bases remaining between them. CDR1 and CDR2 (germline): SQVTM, ANQGSEA. The CDR3 runs to 13 residues.

This chain uses TRBV29-1 with TRBJ2-2, with D hard to call. The source of this sequence is a woman in her seventies with renal cell carcinoma. The input for sequencing was blood, taken from a patient whose treatment included radiotherapy and nephrectomy. The CDR3 region has the DNA TGCAGCGTTGAAGTCCTAGTGGATGGGGAGCTGTTTTTT. Encoded protein: CSVEVLVDGELFF.